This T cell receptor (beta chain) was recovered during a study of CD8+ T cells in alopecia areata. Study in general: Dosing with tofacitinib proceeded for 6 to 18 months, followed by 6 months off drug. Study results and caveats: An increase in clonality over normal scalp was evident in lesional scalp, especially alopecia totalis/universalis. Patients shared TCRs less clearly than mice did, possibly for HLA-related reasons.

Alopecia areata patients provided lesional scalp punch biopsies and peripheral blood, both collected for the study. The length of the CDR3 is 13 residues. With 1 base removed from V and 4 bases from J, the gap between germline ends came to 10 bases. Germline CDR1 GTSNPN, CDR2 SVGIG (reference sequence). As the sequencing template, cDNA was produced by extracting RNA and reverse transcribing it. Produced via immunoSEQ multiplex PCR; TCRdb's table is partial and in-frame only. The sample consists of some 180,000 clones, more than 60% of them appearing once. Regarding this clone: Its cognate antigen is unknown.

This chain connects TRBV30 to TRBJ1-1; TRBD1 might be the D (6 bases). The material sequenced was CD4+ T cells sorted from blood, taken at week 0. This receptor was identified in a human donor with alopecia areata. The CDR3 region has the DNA TGTGCCTGGAGTGAGGGGGTCAGCACTGAAGCTTTCTTT. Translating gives CAWSEGVSTEAFF.